This paragraph reports one T cell receptor (beta chain). This sample was taken from a study of T cell changes during pregnancy in multiple sclerosis. Here immunoSEQ multiplex PCR was the method, and the copy in TCRdb shows in-frame clones only, minus some. Here the sample spans tens of thousands of clones, 90% being singletons. Germline values: CDR1 LGHNT, CDR2 FRNRAP. CDR3 length: 17 residues. Trimming left V 4 bases short and J 0 bases short, with 16 bases between. The sample in question was peripheral blood, obtained in the third trimester of pregnancy. J is TRBJ1-3 and V is TRBV12-5; D may be TRBD1 (6 bases). This sequence was found in a female donor in good health, enrolled as a control in a pregnancy study. The CDR3 sequence: CASGSSWTEDSGNTIYF. Written as DNA, the CDR3 is TGTGCTAGTGGTTCTTCTTGGACAGAAGACTCTGGAAACACCATATATTTT.